Shown below are 22 T cell receptor beta chains from a single sample sequenced in a study of cytomegalovirus exposure and HLA in healthy donors. A multiplex PCR was run with 60 Vbeta primers and 13 Jbeta primers. Libraries were prepared by immunoSEQ multiplex PCR; TCRdb keeps only in-frame clonotypes and omits some of them. This repertoire shows fewer than 70,000 clones, roughly 68% found once; its top ten account for 11%. Sample: PBMCs. The source is a woman aged 60-75 years in good health and CMV-seropositive.

This clone was counted between two and nine times. This chain links TRBV6-6 with TRBJ1-1; 9 bases map to TRBD1. With 7 bases clipped from V and 0 bases from J, the junction kept 9 bases outside the gene matches. Germline V gene sequence: CDR1 MNHNY, CDR2 SVGAGI (reference sequence). The CDR3 has 16 residues. CDR3 in DNA: TGTGCCAGCACCGACATCGGGACAGGGTTGAACACTGAAGCTTTCTTT. It yields the protein CASTDIGTGLNTEAFF.

The chain employs TRBV11-2 and TRBJ2-3; the D gene is possibly TRBD2 (5 bases). CDR1 and CDR2 (germline): SGHAT, FQNNGV. This CDR3 is 14 amino acids long. The V and J ends lost 0 bases and 6 bases respectively, with 10 bases between them. The CDR3 reads CASSLDMLADTQYF. CDR3 nucleotides: TGTGCCAGCAGCTTAGATATGCTAGCTGATACGCAGTATTTT.

V is TRBV7-3 and J is TRBJ1-2; tentatively, D is TRBD1 (5 bases). Germline lookup yields CDR1 SGHTA and CDR2 FQGTGA. Trimming cost V 0 bases and J 6 bases, with 8 bases left between them. This CDR3 spans 13 amino acids. CDR3 in amino acids: CASSLTRVDGYTF. CDR3 nucleotides: TGTGCCAGCAGCTTAACCAGGGTGGATGGCTACACCTTC.

The chain recombines TRBV30 with TRBJ2-5; D unclear. V was cut by 0 bases and J by 5 bases, with 10 bases left in between. The CDR3 has 13 residues. Germline CDR1 reads GTSNPN; CDR2 reads SVGIG (reference sequence). For the CDR3, the DNA is TGTGCCTGGAGTGTAAATTTCGAGGAGACCCAGTACTTC. Protein sequence: CAWSVNFEETQYF.

The chain employs TRBV5-1 and TRBJ1-2; 7 nucleotides match TRBD1. V dropped 2 bases and J dropped 3; count of bases not matched to a gene: 1. The CDR3 is made up of 13 amino acids. Per germline, CDR1 SGHRS and CDR2 YFSETQ. The chain's CDR3 is CASSLQGHYGYTF. The CDR3 DNA sequence: TGCGCCAGCAGCTTACAGGGGCACTATGGCTACACCTTC.

V is TRBV5-6 and J is TRBJ2-5, with 9 bases that match TRBD2. The length of the CDR3 is 15 residues. Germline CDR1 reads SGHDT; CDR2 reads YYEEEE. V gave up 2 bases and J gave up 2 bases; unmatched junction bases: 4. The CDR3 loop is CASSFGGGAQETQYF. The CDR3 bases are TGTGCCAGCAGCTTTGGCGGGGGGGCGCAAGAGACCCAGTACTTC.

The chain carries TRBV5-1 and TRBJ2-1; maybe TRBD1 (5 bases). V was shortened by 0 bases and J by 6 bases, with 10 bases between the two germline ends. Looked up from germline, CDR1 is SGHRS and CDR2 is YFSETQ. The CDR3 is 14 residues long. CDR3 bases: TGCGCCAGCAGCTTGGGACAGAGTAGCAATGAGCAGTTCTTC. Its translation is CASSLGQSSNEQFF.

This clone was detected a few times. The chain is built from TRBV6-6 and TRBJ1-1, with 7 bases lining up with TRBD1. J lost 5 bases, V lost 5 bases, and 2 bases had no gene match. CDR1 and CDR2 (germline): MNHNY, SVGAGI (reference sequence). The CDR3 is 12 amino acids. The CDR3 reads CASSLRGTEAFF. The CDR3 bases are TGTGCCAGCAGTCTCAGGGGGACTGAAGCTTTCTTT.

The gene calls are TRBV30 and TRBJ1-6, with D perhaps matching TRBD1 (6 bases). The V end was cut by 6 bases, the J end by 2 bases, with 11 bases between. The CDR3 loop spans 14 amino acids. Germline CDR1 is GTSNPN and CDR2 is SVGIG (reference sequence). CDR3 DNA sequence: TGTGCCTGTCTAGGACAGACCTATAATTCACCCCTCCACTTT. It yields the protein CACLGQTYNSPLHF.

This clone showed up just a few times. J is TRBJ2-4 and V is TRBV11-2; the match to TRBD1 covers 7 bases. In germline, CDR1 is SGHAT, CDR2 FQNNGV. V lost 1 base to trimming and J lost 7 bases; unmatched junction nucleotides: 7. The CDR3 is made up of 15 amino acids. CDR3 loop: CASSLGSGGGNIQYF. The CDR3 coding sequence is TGTGCCAGCAGCTTAGGGTCAGGGGGTGGGAACATTCAGTACTTC.

The V gene is TRBV11-2, the J gene TRBJ2-7; 8 bases fit TRBD1. The V segment lost 5 bases and the J segment 3 bases; nucleotides outside the gene matches: 6. The CDR3 has 14 amino acids. CDR1 SGHAT and CDR2 FQNNGV come from the germline V gene. In nucleotides, the CDR3 is TGTGCCAGCAGCCCCCGGGACAGGTACTACGAGCAGTACTTC. This sequence encodes CASSPRDRYYEQYF.

This clone was detected only a few times. The V gene is TRBV30, the J gene TRBJ1-1; D remains ambiguous. CDR1 GTSNPN and CDR2 SVGIG come from the germline V gene (reference sequence). CDR3 size: 13 residues. Trimming left V 3 bases short and J 0 bases short, with 8 bases between. CDR3 region: CAWREGLNTEAFF. Written as DNA, the CDR3 is TGTGCCTGGAGGGAGGGATTGAACACTGAAGCTTTCTTT.

V is TRBV11-1 and J is TRBJ1-2; tentative D call: TRBD1 (6 bases). CDR3 length equals 13 residues. CDR1 SGHAT and CDR2 FQDESV come from the germline V gene (reference sequence). The V end lost 1 base, the J end lost 6 bases, and 9 bases lay between the germline ends. The CDR3 coding sequence is TGTGCCAGCAGCTTAGATCGACAGGATGGCTACACCTTC. Translation: CASSLDRQDGYTF.

The chain recombines TRBV27 with TRBJ1-2; D remains ambiguous. CDR1 and CDR2 from the germline V gene are MNHEY and SMNVEV (reference sequence). V lost 2 bases and J 7 bases, leaving 17 bases between the germline ends. This CDR3 spans 15 amino acids. The DNA for the CDR3 is TGTGCCAGCAGTTTAGCGGGAGGGAGACGTTCTGGCTACACCTTC. It encodes CASSLAGGRRSGYTF.

This clone has a handful of counts. The chain combines TRBV19 with TRBJ1-5; D perhaps matches TRBD1 (5 bases). V shed 10 bases and J shed 6 bases, with 10 bases lying between them. Germline V CDR1 and CDR2: LNHDA, SQIVND (reference sequence). This CDR3 spans 11 amino acids. The CDR3 sequence: CATSGGQPQHF. The CDR3 nucleotides read TGTGCCACCTCGGGGGGTCAGCCCCAGCATTTT.

The chain recombines TRBV30 with TRBJ1-2; TRBD1 agrees at 7 bases. CDR1 and CDR2 from the germline V gene are GTSNPN and SVGIG (reference sequence). V was clipped by 2 bases and J by 7 bases; unmatched bases: 16. The CDR3 covers 16 residues. CDR3 in amino acids: CAWSPHFPRGPFGYTF. The CDR3 DNA reads as TGTGCCTGGAGTCCCCATTTCCCTAGGGGGCCCTTTGGCTACACCTTC.

The rearrangement links TRBV29-1 to TRBJ2-3; no reliable D call. CDR1 is SQVTM and CDR2 is ANQGSEA in the germline V gene. The CDR3 runs 10 residues. V was cut by 8 bases and J by 3 bases, with 6 bases left in between. CDR3 in amino acids: CSIQTDTQYF. CDR3 sequence (DNA): TGCAGCATTCAGACAGATACGCAGTATTTT.

The DNA of the CDR3 is TGTGCCAGCAGTGAGTCGACAGGCTATGGCTACACCTTC. It is translated as CASSESTGYGYTF. J is TRBJ1-2 and V is TRBV25-1; D may be TRBD1 (6 bases). CDR3 size: 13 residues. CDR1 is MGHDK, CDR2 SYGVNS, per germline. V was pared by 3 bases and J by 4 bases, with 9 bases between.

The CDR3 DNA sequence: TGTGCCAGCAGCTCCTTGACCTCCTGGGGGGATACTGAAGCTTTCTTT. Amino acids: CASSSLTSWGDTEAFF. V gene TRBV5-6 combines with J gene TRBJ1-1; TRBD1 is a possible D gene (5 bases). This CDR3 spans 16 amino acids. Trimming shortened V by 3 bases and J by 5 bases, and 20 bases separated the two germline ends. The germline V gene encodes CDR1 SGHDT and CDR2 YYEEEE.

This chain links TRBV27 with TRBJ1-4, with 7 bases lining up with TRBD1. The CDR3 is 16 residues long. V lost 7 bases and J lost 3; bases outside the gene matches: 11. Germline V CDR1 and CDR2: MNHEY, SMNVEV (reference sequence). CDR3 region: CASKVTGYLSNEKLFF. The DNA for the CDR3 is TGTGCCAGCAAAGTGACAGGGTACTTGTCTAATGAAAAACTGTTTTTT. The whole variable domain, remainder taken from reference TRBV27 and TRBJ1-4, is EAQVTQNPRYLITVTGKKLTVTCSQNMNHEYMSWYRQDPGLGLRQIYYSMNVEVTDKGDVPEGYKVSRKEKRNFPLILESPSPNQTSLYFCASKVTGYLSNEKLFFGSGTQLSVL.

The chain uses TRBV6-1 and TRBJ2-7; perhaps TRBD2 as D (5 bases). The germline V gene encodes CDR1 MNHNS and CDR2 SASEGT. The CDR3 extends over 15 amino acids. V lost 2 bases and J 3 bases, leaving 14 bases between the germline ends. CDR3 loop: CASSEFVLAVYEQYF. The CDR3 DNA is TGTGCCAGCAGTGAATTCGTCCTAGCTGTCTACGAGCAGTACTTC.

This clone was seen only a few times. The chain has TRBV4-2 and TRBJ1-4; D is undetermined. Trimming took off 0 bases at V and 3 bases at J, with 8 bases between the two ends. Germline V gene data show CDR1 as LGHNA and CDR2 as YNFKEQ. The CDR3 covers 15 residues. The CDR3 here is CASSQDPAANEKLFF. As DNA, the CDR3 is TGTGCCAGCAGCCAAGACCCAGCGGCTAATGAAAAACTGTTTTTT.